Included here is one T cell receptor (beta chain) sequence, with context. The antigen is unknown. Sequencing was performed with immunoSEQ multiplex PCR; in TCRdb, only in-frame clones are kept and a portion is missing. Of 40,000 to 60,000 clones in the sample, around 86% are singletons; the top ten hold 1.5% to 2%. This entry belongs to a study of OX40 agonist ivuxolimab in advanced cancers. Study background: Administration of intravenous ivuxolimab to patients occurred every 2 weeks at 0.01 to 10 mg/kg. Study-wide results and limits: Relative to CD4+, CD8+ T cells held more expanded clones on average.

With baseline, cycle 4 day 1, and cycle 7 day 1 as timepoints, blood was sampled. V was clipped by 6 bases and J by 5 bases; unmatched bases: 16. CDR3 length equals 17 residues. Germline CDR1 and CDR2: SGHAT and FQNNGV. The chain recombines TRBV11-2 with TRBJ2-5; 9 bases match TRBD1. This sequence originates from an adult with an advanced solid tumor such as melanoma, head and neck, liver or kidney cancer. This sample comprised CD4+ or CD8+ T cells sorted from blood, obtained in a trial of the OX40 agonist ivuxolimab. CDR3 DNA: TGTGCCAGCAGGCCGGGGGAAAACAGGGGGCAGGGTGAGACCCAGTACTTC. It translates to CASRPGENRGQGETQYF. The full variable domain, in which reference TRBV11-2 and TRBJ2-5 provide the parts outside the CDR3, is EAGVAQSPRYKIIEKRQSVAFWCNPISGHATLYWYQQILGQGPKLLIQFQNNGVVDDSQLPKDRFSAERLKGVDSTLKIQPAKLEDSAVYLCASRPGENRGQGETQYFGPGTRLLVL.